This T cell receptor beta chain comes out of a study of cytomegalovirus exposure and HLA in healthy donors. Primers for the PCR totalled 60 Vbeta and 13 Jbeta. Sequenced by immunoSEQ multiplex PCR; TCRdb stores in-frame clones only, minus some. Altogether roughly 140,000 clones are present, 65% to 85% being singletons, with the ten largest covering 3% to 3.5%. The V gene end was trimmed by 3 bases and the J gene end by 3 bases; junction bases not matched to a gene: 13. This CDR3 is built from 17 residues. Germline CDR1 is SGHVS and CDR2 is FQNEAQ. The TCR originated in a male donor in good health and CMV-seronegative. The rearrangement links TRBV7-8 to TRBJ2-5; 7 positions agree with TRBD2. Input material: PBMCs. The CDR3 loop reads CASSFRATGTKKETQYF. In DNA form, the CDR3 reads TGTGCCAGCAGCTTCAGAGCCACCGGGACTAAAAAAGAGACCCAGTACTTC.